What follows describes a single TCR beta chain. This clonotype was seen many times. It lacks a known antigen. Base qualities were left out, and no much larger clone turns up one base away. To synthesize cDNA, template-switch 5'RACE was performed with a primer carrying a 10-nucleotide random unique molecular identifier so that each TCR transcript was tagged. Every sequencing run covered 15-18 subjects and yielded more than 160 million TCR-beta sequences. Total RNA was extracted with the RNeasy kit. Using the KAPA Real-time Library Amplification kit, TCR-beta VDJ regions were amplified with primers for the TCR constant region and the 5'RACE anchor. Sample indexes and Illumina adaptors were added in a first PCR, after which library yield was increased in a second PCR. After Ampure bead purification, the TCR product of roughly 650 bp was size-selected on a 2% E-gel SizeSelection system. Before pooling, libraries had their quality checked on a Bioanalyzer, their concentration measured with Qubit, and their quantity determined with the Kapa Library Quantification kit. An Illumina HiSeq 2500 was used to sequence the libraries paired-end at 2 x 150 bp. To increase sequence diversity, roughly 24-31% phiX was spiked into each library pool. Per the authors' processing: Quality-filtered reads were processed with the UMI-based MiGEC pipeline, and over 85% of raw TCR sequences were removed by the MiGEC pipeline during error correction. VDJ genes were aligned to IMGT germline references, and clonotypes were defined by unique CDR3 amino acid sequence plus V-J genes. Clonal expansion, Shannon diversity and CDR3 relatedness (CalcPairwiseDistances, ClusterSamples) were evaluated with VDJtools, and phylogenetic trees were built with CLCbio workbench. A clone was classed as expanded if it had 8 or more unique UMIs, a cutoff based on coefficient-of-variation modelling across technical triplicates. TCRdb applied fastp at Q25 and MiXCR to the public reads, then kept only in-frame beta chains. Each CDR3 protein appears once, grouped with its most common genes and DNA. These V and J calls rely on TCRdb rather than the paper's analysis. This sample lists roughly 41,000 distinct CDR3 sequences; about 1.8% were detected once. The ten largest account for 2% to 2.5% of the sample.

For unsorted PBMC libraries, 2 million PBMCs were used after storage in RNAlater at -80 degrees C until RNA extraction. Multiple sclerosis patients were enrolled in a US clinical protocol evaluating disease progression by magnetic resonance imaging. Peripheral blood underwent Ficoll-Hypaque density gradient centrifugation to isolate PBMCs, which were then cryopreserved in liquid nitrogen. The sample is drawn from a study of neurological immune-mediated disorders (dated by TCRdb to between 2017 and 2020). Background for the entire study: Among the 34 multiple sclerosis patients, relapsing-remitting MS accounted for around 30 and secondary progressive MS accounted for 3. Longitudinal samples, technical triplicates and paired sorted CD4+ and CD8+ T-cell subsets, alongside PBMC samples, were included among the roughly 100 TCR-beta libraries. Of the 68 subjects in the cohort, about 14 were HAM/TSP patients, some 35 were multiple sclerosis patients, and some 20 were healthy controls. Peripheral blood TCR-beta repertoires from HTLV-I-associated myelopathy (HAM/TSP) patients, multiple sclerosis patients and healthy controls were compared by UMI-based sequencing.

The germline V gene supplies CDR1 ENHRY and CDR2 SYGVKD. V is cut by 10 bases and J by 10 bases, and the space between the germline ends is 20 bases. Taken from cysteine to phenylalanine, the CDR3 has 14 residues. Only the CDR3 DNA stays, 42 bases, in frame from base 1. Results the study describes overall, beyond this receptor: In phylogenetic analysis, the repertoires of 18 of 34 MS patients grouped into a cluster of related CDR3 sequences, which suggests a possible signature at the repertoire level. Across subjects, expanded clones never shared an identical CDR3 amino acid sequence, which suggests that the TCR-beta repertoires in every group were private. The MS cluster showed no association with clinical or MRI features, and the authors stated that larger cohorts are needed. TCR clonal expansion was greatest in HAM/TSP patients and smallest in MS patients, who ranked below even healthy controls.

This receptor was identified in a woman aged 40 to 50 with multiple sclerosis. Sample: PBMCs. The V gene is TRBV10-3 and the J gene is TRBJ1-6, with a weak D call of TRBD1 (6 bases match). The sequenced DNA: TGTGCCACCGAACAGGGCTCCTGGGGGTCACCCCTCCACTTT. This sequence encodes CATEQGSWGSPLHF.